This TCR beta chain came from a study of blood T cell repertoires in COVID-19. Study-level background: Italy, Spain and the United States were the sources of the convalescent and acute COVID-19 samples. PBMCs, B-cell-depleted T cells, or T cells provided the cDNA or gDNA that made up the material.

This CDR3 has 16 residues. V was trimmed by 8 bases and J by 5 bases, leaving 22 bases between them. Germline assignment: CDR1 LNHDA and CDR2 SQIVND (reference sequence). Per the study methods: Using reference gene primer amplification, nucleated cell counts were estimated. TCRdb keeps only in-frame clones here, not all; method: immunoSEQ multiplex PCR. V and J calls and clone size are as listed in that table; D and trimming were resolved from the DNA. Of some 43,000 clones detected, almost 85% appear once; the ten largest clones hold 20% to 30%. V and J are TRBV19 and TRBJ1-5; D uncertain. The origin of this receptor is a woman aged 55-75 years with acute or convalescent COVID-19. Source material: peripheral blood. This CDR3 reads CASGKQALEVYQPQHF. DNA for the CDR3: TGTGCCAGTGGTAAACAAGCCTTGGAGGTCTATCAGCCCCAGCATTTT. The entire variable domain, with the rest obtained from reference TRBV19 and TRBJ1-5, is as follows: DGGITQSPKYLFRKEGQNVTLSCEQNLNHDAMYWYRQDPGQGLRLIYYSQIVNDFQKGDIAEGYSVSREKKESFPLTVTSAQKNPTAFYLCASGKQALEVYQPQHFGDGTRLSIL.